The 27 T cell receptor beta chains presented below share a single source sample, sequenced in a study of CD8 T cells in ankylosing spondylitis. MiXCR, applied by TCRdb to the 5' RACE reads, yields one record per CDR3 protein. The sample lists 210,000 or so distinct CDR3 sequences; approximately 7.6% were seen once. Sequencing used blood, either unsorted or a sorted T cell fraction (not recorded which). These receptors all stem from a female donor with ankylosing spondylitis or in good health (not recorded which).

This clonotype was detected ten times or more. The gene calls are TRBV5-1 and TRBJ1-1, with no clear D. V was pared by 4 bases and J by 3 bases, with 10 bases between. Germline CDR1 reads SGHRS; CDR2 reads YFSETQ. CDR3 length: 13 residues. The CDR3 DNA reads as TGCGCCAGCAGCCTACAGAGTGACACTGAAGCTTTCTTT. It is translated as CASSLQSDTEAFF.

This clonotype was seen many times. This chain connects TRBV9 to TRBJ2-2; D is undetermined. Germline V lookup: CDR1 SGDLS, CDR2 YYNGEE. The CDR3 consists of 17 residues. V was shortened by 4 bases and J by 0 bases, with 16 bases between the two germline ends. CDR3 residues: CASSTGPPRANTGELFF. The CDR3 DNA follows: TGTGCCAGCAGCACCGGCCCTCCACGAGCGAACACCGGGGAGCTGTTTTTT.

In this sample, this clonotype turned up many times. This chain links TRBV20-1 with TRBJ2-1, with D unresolved. With 3 bases removed from V and 7 bases from J, the gap between germline ends came to 7 bases. This CDR3 contains 11 residues. Per the germline V gene, CDR1 is DFQATT and CDR2 is SNEGSKA (reference sequence). The CDR3 loop reads CSARGDNEQFF. The CDR3 DNA reads TGCAGTGCTAGGGGCGATAATGAGCAGTTCTTC.

This clonotype has a count of ten or more. V usage is TRBV11-2 and J usage is TRBJ2-1; 11 bases line up with TRBD2. Unmatched junction bases numbered 11, after V lost 3 bases and J lost 4 bases. Germline V CDR1 and CDR2: SGHAT, FQNNGV. The CDR3 totals 18 residues. Here the CDR3 reads CASSFQGMVAGGYNEQFF. CDR3 DNA: TGTGCCAGCAGCTTCCAGGGGATGGTAGCGGGAGGGTACAATGAGCAGTTCTTC.

This clonotype was counted ten times or more. V and J are TRBV6-1 and TRBJ2-2; no firm D call. Germline CDR1 MNHNS, CDR2 SASEGT. This CDR3 region has 15 residues. The ends were cut back, 9 bases at V and 4 bases at J, with 18 bases in the middle. CDR3 nucleotide sequence: TGTGCCAGTATTGCTAAGTGGCAGTCCACCGGGGAGCTGTTTTTT. Translated, it gives CASIAKWQSTGELFF.

This clonotype was seen ten or more times. The rearrangement joins TRBV24-1 to TRBJ1-4; the D is unclear. V lost 5 bases to trimming and J lost 6 bases, with 12 bases between them. Germline V CDR1 and CDR2: KGHDR, SFDVKD. CDR3 length: 14 amino acids. The CDR3 DNA reads as TGTGCCACCAGTGTGTCGATGTCGCATGAAAAACTGTTTTTT. Its translation: CATSVSMSHEKLFF.

This clonotype was seen ten or more times. The chain carries TRBV5-5 and TRBJ1-5; 7 bases agree with TRBD1. The V and J ends lost 4 bases and 2 bases, in that order; junction bases with no gene match: 9. The CDR3 contains 16 residues. Germline lookup yields CDR1 SGHKS and CDR2 YYEKEE (reference sequence). The CDR3 coding sequence is TGTGCCAGCAGCAGACGAGGGGGCACGGGCAATCAGCCCCAGCATTTT. Its translation is CASSRRGGTGNQPQHF.

Many counts were recorded for this clonotype. V is TRBV11-2 and J is TRBJ2-1; D perhaps matches TRBD1 (5 bases). The V gene's germline CDR1 is SGHAT and CDR2 FQNNGV. The CDR3 has 15 residues. Trimming cost V 5 bases and J 0 bases, with 11 bases left between them. CDR3 sequence reads: CASSGALSSYNEQFF. The CDR3 DNA follows: TGTGCCAGCAGCGGGGCTCTGAGCTCCTACAATGAGCAGTTCTTC.

Of note for this clonotype: Without the conserved terminal phenylalanine or tryptophan, this CDR3 likely stems from a read error. No DNA is shown, since the ends of the CDR3 on it are uncertain; the CDR3 is the one TCRdb lists. The genes are TRBV2 and TRBJ2-1; the table gives TRBD2 as D, unverified against the DNA. CDR1 and CDR2 (germline): SNHLY, FYNNEI. Both ends counted, the CDR3 spans 15 residues. The CDR3 sequence is CASSEARGSGRSWSI.

This clonotype was counted ten times or more. V is TRBV12-3 or TRBV12-4 and J is TRBJ2-2; 12 positions match TRBD2. V dropped 7 bases and J dropped 2; count of bases not matched to a gene: 5. The CDR3 contains 16 residues. CDR3 amino acids: CASTLAGGPNTGELFF. As DNA, the CDR3 is TGTGCCAGCACCCTAGCGGGAGGGCCCAACACCGGGGAGCTGTTTTTT.

In this sample, this clonotype turned up many times. The rearrangement joins TRBV4-3 to TRBJ2-7, with 12 nucleotides matching TRBD2. The junction had 4 bases not matched to a gene; V was cut back by 0 bases and J by 1 base. The CDR3 covers 17 residues. Per germline, CDR1 LGHNA and CDR2 YSLEER. Here the CDR3 DNA reads TGCGCCAGCAGCCAAGAACTAGCGGGAGGATTTTCCTACGAGCAGTACTTC. Protein sequence: CASSQELAGGFSYEQYF.

There are many counts of this clonotype. The J gene is TRBJ1-5, the V gene TRBV6-1, with D uncertain. V was trimmed by 1 base and J by 6 bases, leaving 4 bases between them. In germline, CDR1 is MNHNS, CDR2 SASEGT. CDR3 size: 12 residues. In nucleotides, the CDR3 is TGTGCCAGCAGTGAAGGGGGTCAGCCCCAGCATTTT. This translates into CASSEGGQPQHF.

This clonotype was detected many times. The chain links TRBV5-5 to TRBJ2-5, with 11 bases identical to TRBD2. The CDR3 runs 16 residues. The germline V gene encodes CDR1 SGHKS and CDR2 YYEKEE (reference sequence). The junction had 7 bases not matched to a gene; V was cut back by 1 base and J by 5 bases. This chain's CDR3 is CASSLPIAGGRETQYF. The CDR3 nucleotides are TGTGCCAGCAGCTTGCCCATAGCGGGAGGGAGGGAGACCCAGTACTTC.

This clonotype was recorded at least ten times. The chain uses TRBV20-1 and TRBJ1-3, with D possibly being TRBD1 (5 bases). Germline V lookup: CDR1 DFQATT, CDR2 SNEGSKA (reference sequence). Trimming took off 4 bases at V and 7 bases at J, with 17 bases between the two ends. The CDR3 loop spans 14 amino acids. In DNA form, the CDR3 reads TGCAGTGCTAATACATACGGGGGGTCGAACACCATATATTTT. Translation: CSANTYGGSNTIYF.

This clonotype was counted ten times or more. This chain links TRBV20-1 with TRBJ2-7, with D unresolved. This CDR3 comprises 13 residues. Germline V gene sequence: CDR1 DFQATT, CDR2 SNEGSKA (reference sequence). This chain's CDR3 is CSAPRAGSYEQYF. CDR3 nucleotides: TGCAGCGCCCCCCGGGCCGGTTCCTACGAGCAGTACTTC.

This clonotype was seen many times. The V call is TRBV20-1, the J call TRBJ2-1, with TRBD2 as a possible D gene (5 bases). Germline V gives CDR1 DFQATT, CDR2 SNEGSKA (reference sequence). V lost 1 base and J 10 bases, leaving 11 bases between the germline ends. The CDR3 has 12 residues. CDR3 coding DNA: TGCAGTGCTAGAGCCGTAGCGAGCGAGCAGTTCTTC. As protein: CSARAVASEQFF.

V gene TRBV20-1 combines with J gene TRBJ2-5, with D tentatively TRBD2 (6 bases). V dropped 6 bases and J dropped 2 bases, with 13 bases sitting between them. There are 13 residues in the CDR3. From germline, CDR1 is DFQATT and CDR2 SNEGSKA (reference sequence). The CDR3 loop reads CSAPGEGQETQYF. For the CDR3, the DNA is TGCAGTGCCCCGGGGGAAGGGCAAGAGACCCAGTACTTC.

In its sample, this clonotype was seen many times. The gene calls are TRBV5-1 and TRBJ2-1; no firm D call. Deletions cut 3 bases from V and 3 bases from J, with 7 bases between. The CDR3 extends over 13 amino acids. CDR1 is SGHRS and CDR2 is YFSETQ in the germline V gene. The CDR3 loop is CASSSESYNEQFF. The CDR3 DNA sequence: TGCGCCAGCAGCTCCGAAAGCTACAATGAGCAGTTCTTC.

In this sample, this clonotype turned up many times. The chain uses TRBV12-3 or TRBV12-4 and TRBJ2-1; 7 nucleotides align to TRBD2. This CDR3 is 12 amino acids long. Trimming removed 7 bases from V and 6 bases from J; junction bases left unmatched: 3. CDR3 nucleotides: TGTGCCAGCACTAGCGGAATCAATGAGCAGTTCTTC. Its translation: CASTSGINEQFF.

This clonotype was counted between two and nine times. The gene calls are TRBV10-3 and TRBJ2-5; D call uncertain. CDR1 and CDR2 (germline): ENHRY, SYGVKD. The CDR3 totals 13 residues. Between the trimmed V and J ends, which lost 2 bases and 2 bases, there was a span of 6 bases. The CDR3 sequence: CAISEGRQETQYF. DNA for the CDR3: TGTGCCATCAGTGAGGGCCGACAAGAGACCCAGTACTTC.

This clonotype was detected ten times or more. This sequence joins TRBV7-2 and TRBJ2-3; D is possibly TRBD1 or TRBD2 (6 bases each). This CDR3 is built from 15 residues. V shed 2 bases and J shed 4 bases, with 13 bases lying between them. Germline assignment: CDR1 SGHTA and CDR2 FQGNSA. The CDR3 nucleotides read TGTGCCAGCAGCTTAAAAGGGGGGCTCCCAGATACGCAGTATTTT. Its translation is CASSLKGGLPDTQYF.

The rearrangement joins TRBV6-5 to TRBJ1-1; D gene unclear. Trimming took 3 bases from V and 2 from J, leaving 13 bases between them. This CDR3 has 15 amino acids. Germline V lookup: CDR1 MNHEY, CDR2 SVGAGI. The CDR3 spells CASSYSEFLNTEAFF. The CDR3 coding sequence is TGTGCCAGCAGTTATTCGGAGTTTTTAAACACTGAAGCTTTCTTT.

This clonotype has a count of ten or more. The V gene is TRBV20-1, the J gene TRBJ1-1; D remains ambiguous. In germline, CDR1 is DFQATT, CDR2 SNEGSKA (reference sequence). CDR3 size: 13 residues. The V end lost 2 bases, the J end lost 0 bases, and 7 bases lay between the germline ends. The CDR3 bases are TGCAGTGCTAGATGGCCCATGAACACTGAAGCTTTCTTT. This translates into CSARWPMNTEAFF.

The sample holds many counts of this clonotype. The chain couples TRBV23-1 to TRBJ2-1; no firm D call. TRBV23-1 is assigned to the ORF class and has an uncertain function. V shed 4 bases and J shed 0 bases, with 13 bases lying between them. CDR3 length: 16 amino acids. The CDR3 nucleotides read TGCGCCAGCAGTCCCTTCAGGTCCCGCTCCTACAATGAGCAGTTCTTC. Its translation: CASSPFRSRSYNEQFF.

This clonotype appeared many times. The rearrangement uses TRBV6-6 and TRBJ2-5; D might be TRBD1 (5 bases). The CDR3 has 15 residues. Looked up from germline, CDR1 is MNHNY and CDR2 is SVGAGI (reference sequence). The germline V and J ends were trimmed by 0 bases and 5 bases, with 13 bases remaining between them. The chain's CDR3 is CASSYSKGKGETQYF. For the CDR3, the DNA is TGTGCCAGCAGTTACTCGAAGGGAAAGGGGGAGACCCAGTACTTC.

The genes are TRBV6-2 or TRBV6-3 and TRBJ2-3; tentative D call: TRBD1 (6 bases). The ends were cut back, 7 bases at V and 4 bases at J, with 24 bases in the middle. The CDR3 has 17 residues. CDR1 is MNHEY and CDR2 is SVGEGT in the germline V gene. In DNA, the CDR3 is TGTGCCAGCAACGCGGCGGGTAGGGGGAAGGTCCCAGATACGCAGTATTTT. Protein product: CASNAAGRGKVPDTQYF.

This clonotype was counted at least ten times. The rearrangement uses TRBV20-1 and TRBJ2-7, with 10 bases lining up with TRBD1. This CDR3 has 17 amino acids. After removal of 4 bases from V and 0 bases from J, the junction contained 12 bases not matched to a gene. Germline CDR1 and CDR2: DFQATT and SNEGSKA (reference sequence). For the CDR3, the DNA is TGCAGTGCTATGGGGGGGGACAGGGGTCTTTCCTCCTACGAGCAGTACTTC. This codes for CSAMGGDRGLSSYEQYF.